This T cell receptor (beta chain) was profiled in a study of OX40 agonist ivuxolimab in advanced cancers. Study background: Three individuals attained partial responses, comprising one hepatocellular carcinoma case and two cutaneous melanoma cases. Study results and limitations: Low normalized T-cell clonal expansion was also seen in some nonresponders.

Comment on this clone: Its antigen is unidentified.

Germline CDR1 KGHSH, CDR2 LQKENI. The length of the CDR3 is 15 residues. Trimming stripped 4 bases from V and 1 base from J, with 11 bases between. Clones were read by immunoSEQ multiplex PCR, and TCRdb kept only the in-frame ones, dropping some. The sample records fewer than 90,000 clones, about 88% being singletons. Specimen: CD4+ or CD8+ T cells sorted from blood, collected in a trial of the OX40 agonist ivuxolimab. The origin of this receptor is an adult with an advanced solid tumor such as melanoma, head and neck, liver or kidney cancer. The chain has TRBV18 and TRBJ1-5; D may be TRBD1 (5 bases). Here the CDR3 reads CASSQGRGSNQPQHF. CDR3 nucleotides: TGTGCCAGCTCACAGGGTAGGGGAAGCAATCAGCCCCAGCATTTT.